One and the same sample provided the 22 T cell receptor beta chains below, sequenced in a study of CD8 T cells in Susac syndrome. Random hexamers were used to reverse transcribe roughly 0.45 to 1 ug of RNA. TCRdb re-called the immunoSEQ multiplex PCR reads with MiXCR, one entry per CDR3 protein. The table shows 85,000 to 130,000 distinct CDR3 sequences, with approximately 93% occurring only once. The sequencing sample was made of CD8+ T cells from PBMCs. The receptors were sampled from a human donor with Susac syndrome.

The chain links TRBV20-1 to TRBJ2-1; TRBD1 matches at 8 bases. Germline-derived CDR1 and CDR2 are DFQATT and SNEGSKA (reference sequence). The V gene end was trimmed by 6 bases and the J gene end by 12 bases; junction bases not matched to a gene: 16. The CDR3 runs 14 residues. The CDR3 DNA is TGCAGTGCCATACTTCCGGGACAGGCGTGGGGGCAGTTCTTC. This gives the protein CSAILPGQAWGQFF.

The V call is TRBV3-1, the J call TRBJ2-5; D unresolved. The V gene's germline CDR1 is LGHDT and CDR2 YNNKEL (reference sequence). Deletions cut 4 bases from V and 1 base from J, with 16 bases between. CDR3 length: 16 residues. The CDR3 region has the DNA TGTGCCAGCAGCCTATTCCCTATTACAGTCCAAGAGACCCAGTACTTC. Its protein product is CASSLFPITVQETQYF.

The chain joins TRBV27 to TRBJ2-1; 12 bases map to TRBD1. The V segment lost 3 bases and the J segment 6 bases; nucleotides outside the gene matches: 3. Germline V gives CDR1 MNHEY, CDR2 SMNVEV (reference sequence). The CDR3 is 15 residues long. The CDR3 loop reads CASSFGTGGGNEQFF. CDR3 nucleotide sequence: TGTGCCAGCAGTTTTGGGACAGGGGGCGGCAATGAGCAGTTCTTC.

The chain uses TRBV27 and TRBJ2-1; 7 bases fit TRBD2. Looked up from germline, CDR1 is MNHEY and CDR2 is SMNVEV (reference sequence). The CDR3 runs to 15 residues. V shed 7 bases, J shed 3 bases, and the junction held 9 bases outside the gene matches. The chain's CDR3 is CASTRLAGGYNEQFF. The CDR3 nucleotides are TGTGCCAGCACCAGACTAGCTGGGGGCTACAATGAGCAGTTCTTC.

This clonotype was seen once. The chain has TRBV12-3 or TRBV12-4 and TRBJ2-1; TRBD2 agrees at 9 bases. The CDR3 spans 16 residues. Trimming at V came to 3 bases and at J to 8 bases, leaving 11 bases not matched to a gene. CDR3 DNA: TGTGCCAGCAGTTTCCCCGGTGAAGCGGGGGGACATGAGCAGTTCTTC. The encoded protein is CASSFPGEAGGHEQFF.

The rearrangement uses TRBV4-1 and TRBJ2-1; D not certain. V lost 0 bases and J lost 6, with 9 bases in between. This CDR3 spans 14 amino acids. Germline CDR1 reads MGHRA; CDR2 reads YSYEKL. For the CDR3, the DNA is TGCGCCAGCAGCCAAGATCCCAGTTCCAATGAGCAGTTCTTC. As protein: CASSQDPSSNEQFF.

This chain uses TRBV7-3 with TRBJ2-3, with a weak D call TRBD2 (6 bases). The CDR3 sequence is 14 residues long. The germline V and J ends were trimmed by 5 bases and 3 bases, with 12 bases remaining between them. CDR1 and CDR2 from the germline V gene are SGHTA and FQGTGA. CDR3 sequence reads: CASSPDAGTDTQYF. The CDR3 nucleotides read TGTGCCAGCAGCCCAGACGCGGGGACAGATACGCAGTATTTT.

Here the CDR3 reads CASSLVYVGQPQHF. The CDR3 DNA sequence: TGTGCCAGCAGCTTAGTATATGTGGGTCAGCCCCAGCATTTT. The rearrangement links TRBV7-2 to TRBJ1-5; unclear D gene. Germline assignment: CDR1 SGHTA and CDR2 FQGNSA. V shed 1 base and J shed 6 bases, with 10 bases lying between them. The CDR3 runs 14 residues.

CDR3 coding DNA: TGTGCCAGCAGTTACGGGACTAGCGGAGAGACCCAGTACTTC. Protein sequence: CASSYGTSGETQYF. The chain joins TRBV6-5 to TRBJ2-5, with 11 bases fitting TRBD2. V gave up 2 bases and J gave up 4 bases; unmatched junction bases: 0. The CDR3 length is 14 residues. The V gene's germline CDR1 is MNHEY and CDR2 SVGAGI.

V gene TRBV11-2 combines with J gene TRBJ2-5, with 7 nucleotides matching TRBD2. Germline V CDR1 and CDR2: SGHAT, FQNNGV. Trimming removed 11 bases from V and 0 bases from J; junction bases left unmatched: 9. This CDR3 contains 14 residues. In nucleotides, the CDR3 is TGTGCCGCGGGGGATGGCGACTACCAAGAGACCCAGTACTTC. It specifies CAAGDGDYQETQYF.

The genes are TRBV20-1 and TRBJ2-5, with a weak D call TRBD2 (5 bases). Germline V gives CDR1 DFQATT, CDR2 SNEGSKA (reference sequence). V gave up 2 bases and J gave up 7 bases, with 14 bases separating them. This CDR3 has 13 amino acids. The CDR3 loop is CSARPRDERTQYF. The CDR3 coding sequence is TGCAGTGCTAGACCCCGGGATGAGAGGACCCAGTACTTC.

The V call is TRBV4-1, the J call TRBJ1-2; TRBD1 is a possible D gene (5 bases). CDR1 MGHRA and CDR2 YSYEKL come from the germline V gene. V was clipped by 3 bases and J by 8 bases, with 19 bases between them. The CDR3 is 15 amino acids. CDR3 in amino acids: CASSHGGRVVEGYTF. The CDR3, as DNA: TGCGCCAGCAGCCATGGAGGCAGGGTGGTTGAAGGCTACACCTTC.

The chain links TRBV6-4 to TRBJ2-1, with D possibly being TRBD1 or TRBD2 (6 bases each). The germline V gene encodes CDR1 MRHNA and CDR2 SNTAGT. CDR3 length: 15 residues. The V end was cut by 6 bases, the J end by 1 base, with 13 bases between. The CDR3 loop is CASSRRGDSYNEQFF. DNA of the CDR3: TGTGCCAGCAGCCGGAGGGGGGATTCCTACAATGAGCAGTTCTTC.

The CDR3 DNA is TGTGCCAGCAGCCCTCGGACAGCCCCAGTGGGCTATGGCTACACCTTC. Encoded protein: CASSPRTAPVGYGYTF. The chain couples TRBV9 to TRBJ1-2; a possible D gene is TRBD1 (6 bases). Germline CDR1 and CDR2: SGDLS and YYNGEE. Trimming shortened V by 4 bases and J by 4 bases, and 20 bases separated the two germline ends. The length of the CDR3 is 16 residues. The complete variable domain, with remaining parts taken from reference TRBV9 and TRBJ1-2, reads DSGVTQTPKHLITATGQRVTLRCSPRSGDLSVYWYQQSLDQGLQFLIQYYNGEERAKGNILERFSAQQFPDLHSELNLSSLELGDSALYFCASSPRTAPVGYGYTFGSGTRLTVV.

This chain uses TRBV6-5 with TRBJ2-7; 8 bases fit TRBD1. Per the germline V gene, CDR1 is MNHEY and CDR2 is SVGAGI. This CDR3 comprises 14 residues. V was pared by 2 bases and J by 3 bases, with 3 bases of the junction left unmatched. The CDR3 DNA sequence: TGTGCCAGCAGTTACGGACAGGGAGGCTACGAGCAGTACTTC. This sequence encodes CASSYGQGGYEQYF.

J is TRBJ1-1 and V is TRBV9; possible D gene TRBD1, 6 bases. The CDR3 is made up of 14 amino acids. Germline CDR1 and CDR2: SGDLS and YYNGEE. Trimming pared 4 bases from V and 1 base from J, leaving 11 bases between. The CDR3 region has the DNA TGTGCCAGCAGCAGTGGGGGGCCGAACACTGAAGCTTTCTTT. It encodes CASSSGGPNTEAFF.

V is TRBV5-1 and J is TRBJ1-2; D remains unclear. Germline assignment: CDR1 SGHRS and CDR2 YFSETQ. The ends were cut back, 0 bases at V and 8 bases at J, with 14 bases in the middle. There are 14 residues in the CDR3. CDR3 residues: CASSLESSVGGYTF. The CDR3 DNA follows: TGCGCCAGCAGCTTGGAGTCGAGTGTAGGCGGCTACACCTTC.

The genes are TRBV9 and TRBJ2-2; the D gene is possibly TRBD2 (7 bases). Looked up from germline, CDR1 is SGDLS and CDR2 is YYNGEE. The CDR3 extends over 15 amino acids. Trimming stripped 3 bases from V and 6 bases from J, with 15 bases between. The CDR3 loop reads CASSDGGGRSGELFF. The CDR3 DNA reads as TGTGCCAGCAGCGATGGGGGGGGGCGATCCGGGGAGCTGTTTTTT.

This clonotype turned up a few times. Written as DNA, the CDR3 is TGTGCCAGCAGCGTAGAAGGGACTAACTCCTACGAGCAGTACTTC. The encoded protein is CASSVEGTNSYEQYF. The gene calls are TRBV9 and TRBJ2-7; 7 bases align to TRBD2. CDR1 SGDLS and CDR2 YYNGEE come from the germline V gene. This CDR3 has 15 residues. Losses at the gene ends were 0 bases for V and 0 bases for J; bases not matched to a gene: 3.

The rearrangement joins TRBV27 to TRBJ2-2, with TRBD1 identical over 8 bases. V lost 2 bases and J lost 6; bases outside the gene matches: 5. The CDR3 sequence is 15 residues long. Per germline, CDR1 MNHEY and CDR2 SMNVEV (reference sequence). CDR3 sequence (DNA): TGTGCCAGCAGTTTAAGCCAGGGGGCGGCCGGGGAGCTGTTTTTT. Its protein product is CASSLSQGAAGELFF.

This clonotype was found a few times. V usage is TRBV6-6 and J usage is TRBJ2-3; TRBD2 agrees at 11 bases. Per germline, CDR1 MNHNY and CDR2 SVGAGI (reference sequence). The CDR3 covers 14 residues. V trimming: 5 bases; J trimming: 9 bases; junction bases outside the gene matches: 7. CDR3 coding DNA: TGTGCCAGCAGTCTCCTAGCGGGGGGAGACACGCAGTATTTT. It specifies CASSLLAGGDTQYF.

The chain combines TRBV20-1 with TRBJ2-2, with no clear D. The CDR3 is made up of 11 amino acids. V was pared by 7 bases and J by 8 bases, with 11 bases between. CDR1 is DFQATT, CDR2 SNEGSKA, per germline (reference sequence). CDR3 loop: CSVLVLGELFF. The DNA of the CDR3 is TGCAGTGTACTCGTCCTTGGGGAGCTGTTTTTT.